The text below deals with one TCR beta chain. Its antigen is not identified. Donors sampled were nominally healthy, though unrecorded immune exposures were likely. The PCR contained 60 Vbeta and 13 Jbeta primers. This table comes from immunoSEQ multiplex PCR, and its TCRdb copy is limited to in-frame clones, with some not included. This repertoire shows roughly 80,000 clones, about 78% found once; its top ten account for about 1.1%. The data were obtained in a study of cytomegalovirus exposure and HLA in healthy donors. Study findings and constraints: TCR beta chains associated with HLA were, in a later analysis, more clonally expanded than equally common others. Across HLA loci, a later analysis found differing TCR association rates, with DRB1 most and HLA-C fewest.

V lost 3 bases to trimming and J lost 4 bases, with 16 bases between them. The CDR3 is 16 amino acids. CDR1 and CDR2 from the germline V gene are MNHNS and SASEGT. Sequencing input: PBMCs. The genes are TRBV6-1 and TRBJ2-1; perhaps TRBD2 as D (6 bases). This TCR was sampled from a male donor in good health and CMV-seronegative. The CDR3 here is CASSELARVRYNEQFF. For the CDR3, the DNA is TGTGCCAGCAGTGAGCTAGCGCGGGTCCGGTACAATGAGCAGTTCTTC.